The 27 T cell receptor beta chains below come from one sample, sequenced in a study of shared clonotypes between healthy human individuals. The protocol was immunoSEQ multiplex PCR, while the TCRdb copy is restricted to in-frame clones and leaves out a portion. The table shows 1,500,000 or so clones, with roughly 96% occurring only once. The sample was naive CD4+ T cells sorted from blood. Stated subset: CD45RA+ positively selected. Receptor source: a man aged 30-40 years in good health.

The chain's CDR3 is CASSQVAGFYNEQFF. CDR3 DNA sequence: TGTGCCAGCAGCCAAGTAGCGGGATTCTACAATGAGCAGTTCTTC. The chain carries TRBV4-2 and TRBJ2-1; the match to TRBD2 covers 8 bases. Looked up from germline, CDR1 is LGHNA and CDR2 is YNFKEQ. Trimming at V came to 1 base and at J to 3 bases, leaving 2 bases not matched to a gene. The CDR3 has 15 amino acids.

A remark on this clone: Other DNA sequences in the same sample also yield this CDR3. The V gene is TRBV6-5, the J gene TRBJ1-5, with 9 bases fitting TRBD1. The CDR3 extends over 13 amino acids. Germline loops: CDR1 MNHEY, CDR2 SVGAGI. Germline trimming cut 5 bases from V and 4 bases from J; bases unmatched to any gene: 0. CDR3: CASSGTGNQPQHF. The DNA for the CDR3 is TGTGCCAGCAGTGGGACAGGGAATCAGCCCCAGCATTTT.

J is TRBJ2-2 and V is TRBV5-1, with D tentatively TRBD1 (5 bases). Germline assignment: CDR1 SGHRS and CDR2 YFSETQ. Between the trimmed V and J ends, which lost 2 bases and 6 bases, there was a span of 8 bases. This CDR3 region has 13 residues. For the CDR3, the DNA is TGCGCCAGCAGCTTCGACAGTGCCGGGGAGCTGTTTTTT. This translates into CASSFDSAGELFF.

This chain uses TRBV10-1 with TRBJ2-1; tentative D call: TRBD2 (5 bases). CDR1 and CDR2 (germline): WNHNN, SYGVQD (reference sequence). This CDR3 is built from 13 residues. Deletions cut 5 bases from V and 9 bases from J, with 14 bases between. CDR3 residues: CASSPRTLSEQFF. CDR3 nucleotides: TGCGCCAGCAGTCCTCGGACTCTCAGTGAGCAGTTCTTC.

The genes are TRBV28 and TRBJ1-5; D is uncertain. Trimming removed 6 bases from V and 9 bases from J, with 9 bases in between. CDR1 MDHEN and CDR2 SYDVKM come from the germline V gene. The CDR3 is made up of 11 amino acids. The CDR3 reads CASRDAGPQHF. The CDR3 bases are TGTGCCAGCAGGGACGCTGGGCCCCAGCATTTT.

A note on this clone: At the DNA level, this CDR3 is encoded by other sequences in the same sample as well. This chain connects TRBV20-1 to TRBJ2-3; D ambiguous. CDR3 length: 11 residues. Looked up from germline, CDR1 is DFQATT and CDR2 is SNEGSKA (reference sequence). V shed 6 bases and J shed 0 bases, with 4 bases lying between them. CDR3 sequence reads: CSAGSTDTQYF. DNA for the CDR3: TGCAGTGCCGGGAGCACAGATACGCAGTATTTT.

The V gene is TRBV19, the J gene TRBJ2-5, with D maybe TRBD2 (5 bases). Germline V CDR1 and CDR2: LNHDA, SQIVND (reference sequence). The CDR3 is 14 residues long. Trimming left V 6 bases short and J 5 bases short, with 16 bases between. The CDR3 is CASSPVRTPETQYF. CDR3 DNA: TGTGCCAGTAGCCCCGTTAGGACTCCGGAGACCCAGTACTTC.

This chain connects TRBV5-5 to TRBJ2-1, with a tentative D call TRBD2 (6 bases). Trimming left V 3 bases short and J 3 bases short, with 10 bases between. The length of the CDR3 is 14 residues. The germline CDR1 and CDR2 sequences are SGHKS and YYEKEE (reference sequence). CDR3 DNA: TGTGCCAGCAGCTCTCGGGGGAACTACAATGAGCAGTTCTTC. Translated: CASSSRGNYNEQFF.

V gene TRBV7-2 combines with J gene TRBJ2-7; TRBD2 agrees at 8 bases. V shed 1 base and J 7 bases; nucleotides not matched to a gene: 6. The germline gives CDR1 SGHTA, CDR2 FQGNSA. The CDR3 is 14 amino acids. CDR3 loop: CASSLEPGGREQYF. Here the CDR3 DNA reads TGTGCCAGCAGCTTAGAACCGGGGGGGAGGGAGCAGTACTTC.

The chain recombines TRBV7-6 with TRBJ2-5; TRBD2 matches at 8 bases. V shed 5 bases, J shed 1 base, and the junction held 9 bases outside the gene matches. Germline assignment: CDR1 SGHVS and CDR2 FNYEAQ. This CDR3 has 16 residues. The CDR3 bases are TGTGCCAGCAGCCGTCGTGGTAGCGGGACCCAAGAGACCCAGTACTTC. Protein product: CASSRRGSGTQETQYF. Full variable domain (missing parts from reference TRBV7-6 and TRBJ2-5): GAGVSQSPRYKVTKRGQDVALRCDPISGHVSLYWYRQALGQGPEFLTYFNYEAQQDKSGLPNDRFSAERPEGSISTLTIQRTEQRDSAMYRCASSRRGSGTQETQYFGPGTRLLVL.

J is TRBJ1-1 and V is TRBV28, with no clear D. The germline gives CDR1 MDHEN, CDR2 SYDVKM. Trimming stripped 2 bases from V and 1 base from J, with 8 bases between. The length of the CDR3 is 14 residues. This CDR3 reads CASSLITANTEAFF. DNA of the CDR3: TGTGCCAGCAGTTTAATTACGGCGAACACTGAAGCTTTCTTT.

This rearrangement joins TRBV20-1 to TRBJ2-1; unclear D gene. V was trimmed by 6 bases and J by 8 bases, leaving 11 bases between them. In germline, CDR1 is DFQATT, CDR2 SNEGSKA (reference sequence). This CDR3 spans 11 amino acids. CDR3 protein: CSAPIPDEQFF. CDR3 in DNA: TGCAGTGCCCCCATTCCGGATGAGCAGTTCTTC.

The rearrangement joins TRBV5-1 to TRBJ2-7; 10 bases are a match to TRBD2. This CDR3 comprises 15 residues. Germline CDR1 reads SGHRS; CDR2 reads YFSETQ. Germline trimming cut 4 bases from V and 0 bases from J; bases unmatched to any gene: 4. The CDR3 sequence: CASSPSGRGSYEQYF. CDR3 DNA: TGCGCCAGCAGCCCTAGCGGGAGAGGCTCCTACGAGCAGTACTTC.

Points on this clone: Additional DNA sequences in this sample encode the identical CDR3. The V gene is TRBV20-1, the J gene TRBJ2-3; no firm D call. CDR3 length: 11 residues. The germline V gene has CDR1 DFQATT and CDR2 SNEGSKA (reference sequence). V lost 6 bases to trimming and J lost 2 bases, with 6 bases between them. CDR3: CSAPNTDTQYF. Here the CDR3 DNA reads TGCAGTGCGCCTAACACAGATACGCAGTATTTT.

The chain has TRBV5-1 and TRBJ2-7; TRBD2 aligns across 7 bases. CDR1 and CDR2 (germline): SGHRS, YFSETQ. Losses at the gene ends were 3 bases for V and 6 bases for J; bases not matched to a gene: 12. This CDR3 contains 15 residues. Here the CDR3 DNA reads TGCGCCAGCAGCTCCGGACTAGAAAGGAAATCCGAGCAGTACTTC. Protein product: CASSSGLERKSEQYF.

The gene calls are TRBV6-5 and TRBJ2-7; 10 bases line up with TRBD1. J was trimmed by 6 bases and V by 2 bases; bases with no gene match: 4. Germline V gene data show CDR1 as MNHEY and CDR2 as SVGAGI. There are 14 residues in the CDR3. For the CDR3, the DNA is TGTGCCAGCAGTTACCGGGACAGGGGAACCGAGCAGTACTTC. Translating it yields CASSYRDRGTEQYF.

This chain links TRBV6-5 with TRBJ2-1, with TRBD1 matching over 9 bases. J lost 3 bases, V lost 7 bases, and 4 bases had no gene match. Looked up from germline, CDR1 is MNHEY and CDR2 is SVGAGI. The CDR3 totals 14 residues. This CDR3 reads CASNDRGNYNEQFF. Here the CDR3 DNA reads TGTGCCAGCAACGACAGGGGGAACTACAATGAGCAGTTCTTC.

Only one count was recorded for this clone. The rearrangement uses TRBV10-3 and TRBJ2-3, with a tentative D call TRBD2 (5 bases). Germline CDR1 is ENHRY and CDR2 is SYGVKD. The CDR3 totals 14 residues. V lost 6 bases, J lost 1 base, and 11 bases lay in between. The CDR3 DNA sequence: TGTGCCATCAGCCGGACTGAGGGCACAGATACGCAGTATTTT. It specifies CAISRTEGTDTQYF.

J is TRBJ2-5 and V is TRBV2; D possibly matches TRBD1 or TRBD2 (6 bases each). The germline V gene encodes CDR1 SNHLY and CDR2 FYNNEI. V dropped 4 bases and J dropped 0 bases, with 15 bases sitting between them. This CDR3 spans 16 amino acids. CDR3 bases: TGTGCCAGCAGTGTGGGGGGCGGGACGGACCAAGAGACCCAGTACTTC. It encodes CASSVGGGTDQETQYF.

This rearrangement joins TRBV2 to TRBJ2-5, with a weak D call TRBD2 (6 bases). The CDR3 is 13 amino acids. V lost 8 bases and J 5 bases, leaving 15 bases between the germline ends. Per the germline V gene, CDR1 is SNHLY and CDR2 is FYNNEI. CDR3 residues: CASGLGDWETQYF. CDR3 DNA sequence: TGTGCCAGCGGGTTAGGGGACTGGGAGACCCAGTACTTC. Combining the CDR3 with reference TRBV2 and TRBJ2-5 gives the whole variable domain EPEVTQTPSHQVTQMGQEVILRCVPISNHLYFYWYRQILGQKVEFLVSFYNNEISEKSEIFDDQFSVERPDGSNFTLKIRSTKLEDSAMYFCASGLGDWETQYFGPGTRLLVL.

This clone was seen just once. CDR3 bases: TGCGCCAGCAGCCCGGCGGTGTCAGGCACAGATACGCAGTATTTT. It encodes CASSPAVSGTDTQYF. J is TRBJ2-3 and V is TRBV5-1, with D uncertain. Trimming stripped 4 bases from V and 1 base from J, with 13 bases between. Germline loops: CDR1 SGHRS, CDR2 YFSETQ. This CDR3 region has 15 residues.

V is TRBV28 and J is TRBJ1-5; 10 bases are shared with TRBD1. The CDR3 loop spans 13 amino acids. The junction had 3 bases not matched to a gene; V was cut back by 8 bases and J by 5 bases. The V gene's germline CDR1 is MDHEN and CDR2 SYDVKM. The CDR3 spells CASRGTGDQPQHF. The CDR3 DNA sequence: TGTGCCAGCCGGGGGACAGGGGATCAGCCCCAGCATTTT.

The chain links TRBV25-1 to TRBJ2-1, with 7 bases that match TRBD1. This CDR3 contains 13 residues. From germline, CDR1 is MGHDK and CDR2 SYGVNS. V shed 3 bases, J shed 8 bases, and the junction held 4 bases outside the gene matches. For the CDR3, the DNA is TGTGCCAGCAGTGATAAAACAGGGGATGAGCAGTTCTTC. Protein: CASSDKTGDEQFF.

V is TRBV6-5 and J is TRBJ2-7, with 7 bases fitting TRBD2. The germline V gene encodes CDR1 MNHEY and CDR2 SVGAGI. The CDR3 has 12 amino acids. With 5 bases clipped from V and 5 bases from J, the junction kept 3 bases outside the gene matches. CDR3 DNA: TGTGCCAGCAGTCGACTAGCTAACGAGCAGTACTTC. It encodes CASSRLANEQYF.

As for this clone: Other DNA sequences in this sample translate to the same CDR3. The chain couples TRBV18 to TRBJ2-1, with 10 bases fitting TRBD1. V shed 1 base and J 4 bases; nucleotides not matched to a gene: 1. This CDR3 contains 15 residues. The V gene's germline CDR1 is KGHSH and CDR2 LQKENI. The CDR3 DNA follows: TGTGCCAGCTCACCACAGGGACAGGGGTACAATGAGCAGTTCTTC. This encodes CASSPQGQGYNEQFF. Together with reference TRBV18 and TRBJ2-1, the CDR3 gives the full variable domain: NAGVMQNPRHLVRRRGQEARLRCSPMKGHSHVYWYRQLPEEGLKFMVYLQKENIIDESGMPKERFSAEFPKEGPSILRIQQVVRGDSAAYFCASSPQGQGYNEQFFGPGTRLTVL.

The chain uses TRBV7-2 and TRBJ2-1; 10 nucleotides match TRBD2. In germline, CDR1 is SGHTA, CDR2 FQGNSA. This CDR3 is built from 15 residues. Germline trimming cut 1 base from V and 6 bases from J; bases unmatched to any gene: 3. CDR3 DNA sequence: TGTGCCAGCAGCTTAGAGGGGACTAGCGCCAATGAGCAGTTCTTC. It encodes CASSLEGTSANEQFF.

Comment on this clone: At one boundary the junction diverges from the germline segment, which might be a read error. The rearrangement joins TRBV19 to TRBJ1-2; the D gene is possibly TRBD1 (5 bases). Germline V gene data show CDR1 as LNHDA and CDR2 as SQIVND (reference sequence). This CDR3 comprises 15 residues. As DNA, the CDR3 is TGTGCCAGCAGTATAGGTGGGGCGGCCCCCTATGGCTACACCTTC. Translating it yields CASSIGGAAPYGYTF.